Sequencing of this T cell receptor beta chain was carried out in a study of cytomegalovirus exposure and HLA in healthy donors (TCRdb year 2017). At the level of the whole study: In an earlier analysis of under 600 of the donors, around 290 Gb of sequence data and 90 million to 120 million unique TCR beta sequences from about 180 million T cells were reported. Roughly 300 gigabases of sequencing data and about 92 million unique TCR sequences made up an early release that covered approximately 620 HLA-typed donors. Among the roughly 410 genotyped donors, roughly 80% belonged to the genetic ancestry cluster associated with self-reported Caucasian donors. The study was designed to test whether signatures of past pathogen exposure could be identified by cataloging public T cell receptors. The study used immunosequencing to profile the T cell repertoires of around 600 subjects and linked those repertoires to cytomegalovirus serostatus. Besides the first cohort of some 670 subjects, a separate validation cohort made up of around 120 different subjects was used. To predict cytomegalovirus infection status, the study brought together high-throughput TCR immunosequencing, statistical association of individual TCRs with disease status, and machine learning. A later analysis re-analyzed previously published TCR beta repertoires from roughly 690 donors and added high-resolution HLA genotyping to study TCR occurrence patterns. Rather than drawing on any new phenotypic data, the later analysis identified candidate immune exposures from TCR beta sequences and the way those sequences occurred across donors. In an earlier analysis of roughly 600 of the donors, high-throughput TCR beta sequencing was used to judge whether each TCR beta V gene segment behaved as functional or pseudogenic. Donor age, sex, ethnicity and CMV serostatus were compiled together with the repertoire data. A later genetic analysis used genome-wide SNP genotypes for about three fifths of the 666 donors, treating that subset as a discovery cohort. Every discovery cohort repertoire had been produced on one sequencing platform. Both class I and class II loci were covered by HLA typing, at four-digit resolution. Typing coverage differed by locus: A, B, C, DRB1 and DQB1 were typed in roughly 629-630 donors, DQA1 in about 500, DPA1 in some 610, and DPB1 in 472. Roughly 5 DR-DQ haplotypes were handled as single units for association and clustering, since linkage in the cohort was strong. Among 398 genotyped donors of the cohort, an average of around 240,000 unique TCR beta nucleotide sequences were sequenced per donor, roughly 18% of them non-productive. What the authors observed across the whole study: Because counts were too low, roughly 17 rarely observed V segments, including chromosome 9 orphons, were left out of the earlier analysis of about 620 of the donors. An earlier analysis of 587 of the donors showed that most TCR beta V segments appeared in productive rearrangements either about 87% or about 30% of the time, which broadly matched IMGT annotations. Because HLA typing was unavailable for some donors at each locus, only the typed subset was used in association tests. In this cohort, only TCR beta chains were sequenced, and detectable features were limited by the absence of alpha or paired-chain data. V-gene and J-gene trimming of TCR beta chains was associated with a missense DCLRE1C variant in a later genetic analysis, and the association was replicated in an independent cohort. According to a later analysis, most CMV-associated TCR beta chains appeared to be HLA-restricted, and the HLA associations seemed to be driven largely by CMV exposure. A later analysis associated approximately 17,000 TCR beta sequences with specific HLA alleles at a false discovery rate of 0.05. The authors suggested that the approach could potentially be extended to other disease states and immunological phenotypes. The sequencing pipeline was judged likely to have produced a cluster of highly shared sequence variants as a technical artifact. In the study, approximately 150 TCR beta chains were listed as associated with cytomegalovirus. When HLA alleles, especially DR and DQ, strongly co-occurred, attributing TCR associations to individual alleles was difficult. The only immune exposure information available for the cohort was CMV serostatus. A later analysis found that TCR association rates varied across HLA loci, with DRB1 alleles showing the most associated TCRs and HLA-C alleles the fewest. According to a later genetic analysis, donors in an Asian-associated ancestry cluster had fewer N-insertions in productive TCRs than the approximately 630-donor mean. Correlated functional status among segregating V segments might reflect linkage disequilibrium, but an unknown experimental factor could not be ruled out. Cytomegalovirus status was reported to be diagnosed by the classifier with high specificity and sensitivity in both the original and validation cohorts. In a later analysis, several top co-occurrence clusters were reported to appear linked to parvovirus B19, influenza, CMV and Epstein-Barr virus. A further reported finding was that TCR beta sequences accurately predicted the HLA-A and HLA-B alleles for most subjects in the first cohort. A few of the identified cytomegalovirus-associated TCR beta chains were confirmed in vitro to be specific for cytomegalovirus antigens. In a later analysis, HLA-associated TCR beta chains were found to be more clonally expanded and to have lower generation probabilities than equally common non-associated chains. While some public TCRs were present in many individuals, most TCR sequences turned up only very rarely across donors. Because the 87-base-pair reads could not distinguish some IMGT-functional V segments, including TRBV6-2 and TRBV6-3, those segments were excluded. Sequencing depth was assumed to be roughly uniform across donors in the presence/absence analyses, though that assumption may not hold.

The CDR3 spans 18 residues, from the cysteine through the phenylalanine. Just the 54-base CDR3 DNA is kept, in frame starting at base 1. According to the germline V gene (reference sequence), CDR1 reads PRHDT and CDR2 reads FYEKMQ. V ends up 5 bases short and J 8 bases short, with an unmatched junction base count of 15. Library generation was performed with the immunoSEQ multiplex PCR assay. For the multiplex PCR, a mixture combining 60 forward primers for TCR Vbeta segments and 13 reverse primers for TCR Jbeta segments was used. A multiplex PCR assay on genomic DNA amplified the CDR3 region of rearranged TCR beta genes. On the Illumina HiSeq System, the amplified TCR beta libraries were sequenced as 87-base-pair reads. The source study handled its data this way. A later analysis tallied around 87 million unique TCR beta chains across the 640 or so repertoires, and approximately 9.9 million of those chains were shared by two or more donors. To remove PCR and sequencing errors, raw reads were error-corrected and collapsed into unique sequences using a nearest-neighbor algorithm that merged closely related sequences. Alignment of CDR3 sequences to IMGT reference sequences was used to assign V, D and J gene segments. Each retained sequence needed at least a six-nucleotide match to both a V gene segment and a J gene segment. A rearrangement was called productive if the CDR3 had no stop codons and remained in frame with V and J, and every other rearrangement was called non-productive. Following IMGT convention, CDR3 was defined as the stretch from the second conserved V-encoded cysteine to the conserved J-encoded phenylalanine. Sequences without an unambiguous match to a single V gene segment were excluded from the earlier analysis of several hundred of the donors. In an earlier analysis of 450 to 700 of the donors, V segments were called functional above 56.7% productive rearrangements and were called segregating when the between-donor standard deviation exceeded 5%. A statistical classification framework was built to diagnose cytomegalovirus status from the catalog of TCR beta chain sequences. A later analysis assigned V and J genes by comparing TCR nucleotide sequences with IMGT/GENE-DB human TR gene sequences. A later analysis assigned CDR3 sequences and most-parsimonious VDJ recombination scenarios with the TCRdist pipeline. A later analysis defined each TCR beta chain by its CDR3 amino acid sequence plus V-gene family, and excluded reads lacking a unique V-gene family. As a way to deal with suspected cross-contamination and a sequencing artifact, a later analysis dropped 450 to 700 nucleotide sequences that were highly shared and had low generation probability. In a later analysis, a clonal expansion index for each public chain was calculated from normalized within-repertoire ranks of inferred template counts. Generation probabilities in a later analysis came from a VDJ recombination model fitted to out-of-frame rearrangements, and those results were checked against IGoR. In a later analysis, hypergeometric tests were used to score TCR-TCR, TCR-HLA and TCR-CMV co-occurrence, with a repertoire-size bias correction applied to TCR pairs. In a later analysis, false discovery rates were estimated by permuting HLA or CMV assignments 20 times. A later analysis grouped co-occurring TCRs with DBSCAN, adding TCRdist sequence similarity when clustering within HLA-allele-positive subsets. For co-occurrence clustering, repertoires with fewer than 30,000 or more than 120,000 public chains were excluded, along with roughly 5 repertoires with anomalous nucleotide sharing. This is the immuneACCESS table as TCRdb keeps it, with only in-frame sequences that have V and J called. A part of the clones is gone; compared with another copy, unresolved V genes explain less than half, and the rest is unexplained. V, J and clone size are taken as reported in that table, and D and trimming were inferred from the DNA itself. This sample holds some 200,000 clones; approximately 81% were observed only once. The biggest ten clones account for around 4% of the sample.

The cohort was made up of approximately 670 healthy bone marrow donors. At the time of sampling, all cohort members were nominally healthy, though unrecorded immune exposures were likely present. The donor tested CMV seronegative and was one of the 352 seronegative cohort members. Every donor gave a peripheral blood sample, and the peripheral blood mononuclear cells from that sample were used for TCR beta sequencing. Genomic DNA was extracted from the blood cell samples with the Qiagen DNeasy Blood Extraction Kit. Points on this clone: The target of this receptor is not known. Base qualities are not recorded, but no much larger clone differs from it by a single base.

The chain links TRBV13 with TRBJ2-1, with 13 middle bases fitting TRBD2. This receptor was identified in a man aged 45-60 years in good health and CMV-seronegative. Sequenced sample: PBMCs. CDR3 reads: CASSATSGGPISPHEQFF. The nucleotide sequence reads as follows: TGTGCCAGCAGCGCGACTAGCGGGGGGCCAATATCCCCCCATGAGCAGTTCTTC.